Each of the 5 T cell receptor beta chains below was sequenced from the same sample in a study of OX40 agonist ivuxolimab in advanced cancers. TCRdb keeps only in-frame clones here, not all; method: immunoSEQ multiplex PCR. The sample consists of tens of thousands of clones, around 84% of them appearing once. Sequenced here: CD4+ or CD8+ T cells sorted from blood, sampled in a trial of the OX40 agonist ivuxolimab. The receptor source for this set is an adult with an advanced solid tumor such as melanoma, head and neck, liver or kidney cancer.

V and J are TRBV6-1 and TRBJ1-1, with no clear D. Trimming removed 2 bases at V and 3 bases at J, with 16 bases between. The CDR3 is 16 residues long. CDR1 is MNHNS, CDR2 SASEGT, per germline. The CDR3 here is CASSELVGRRDTEAFF. CDR3 DNA sequence: TGTGCCAGCAGTGAACTGGTGGGCCGGCGAGACACTGAAGCTTTCTTT.

The chain employs TRBV4-2 and TRBJ1-1, with D tentatively TRBD1 (5 bases). V lost 0 bases, J lost 4 bases, and 6 bases lay in between. The germline CDR1 and CDR2 sequences are LGHNA and YNFKEQ. The CDR3 loop spans 13 amino acids. The CDR3 sequence: CASSQDRGTEAFF. CDR3 DNA sequence: TGTGCCAGCAGCCAAGATAGGGGCACTGAAGCTTTCTTT.

The chain links TRBV15 to TRBJ2-5; D call uncertain. CDR3 length: 14 residues. The germline V and J ends were trimmed by 2 bases and 7 bases, with 14 bases remaining between them. CDR1 is LNHNV and CDR2 is YYDKDF in the germline V gene (reference sequence). The CDR3 DNA follows: TGTGCCACCAGCAGACCCGGGCCGTTGGGGACCCAGTACTTC. Translation gives CATSRPGPLGTQYF.

A word on this clone: The junction differs from germline at one of its ends, possibly a read error. The chain links TRBV4-1 to TRBJ2-1; D is perhaps TRBD1 (5 bases). In germline, CDR1 is MGHRA, CDR2 YSYEKL. The length of the CDR3 is 13 residues. CDR3 nucleotides: TGCGCCAGCAGACAAGGGGCCTACAATGAGCAGTTCTTC. Protein sequence: CASRQGAYNEQFF.

The chain carries TRBV2 and TRBJ2-3; perhaps TRBD1 as D (6 bases). The CDR3 extends over 14 amino acids. Germline CDR1 SNHLY, CDR2 FYNNEI. V was clipped by 6 bases and J by 3 bases, with 13 bases between them. The CDR3, as DNA: TGTGCCAGCAGGGTACAGGGACCGACAGATACGCAGTATTTT. Translated: CASRVQGPTDTQYF.